This entry lists 4 T cell receptor beta chains sequenced from one sample in a study of vaccination and CD4 T cells after COVID-19. The treatment: roughly nine-day PBMC culture with coronavirus spike peptide pools or control peptides (ViraFEST assay). Their specific antigens are unknown. Sequencing of cultured CD4+ T cell DNA used the Oncomine TCR Beta short-read assay. One entry per CDR3 protein results from TCRdb running MiXCR on the PCR reads. The sample contains about 14,000 distinct CDR3 sequences, 29% of which appear only once. Sequenced here: CD4+ T cells from blood, cultured in vitro, sampled before SARS-CoV-2 vaccination. The origin of the receptors is a human donor who received a COVID-19 vaccine.

This sequence joins TRBV5-4 and TRBJ2-3, with 11 bases that match TRBD1. The CDR3 loop spans 19 amino acids. With V trimmed by 1 base and J by 0 bases, 10 bases remained unmatched. CDR1 is SGHNT, CDR2 YYREEE, per germline (reference sequence). The CDR3 DNA reads as TGTGCCAGCAGCTTGCCTCGGACAGGGGGCATCCTTAGCACAGATACGCAGTATTTT. This encodes CASSLPRTGGILSTDTQYF.

This clonotype showed up just a few times. The chain links TRBV2 to TRBJ1-5, with TRBD1 identical over 9 bases. With V trimmed by 5 bases and J by 7 bases, 9 bases remained unmatched. The length of the CDR3 is 15 residues. Germline V gene data show CDR1 as SNHLY and CDR2 as FYNNEI. Written as DNA, the CDR3 is TGTGCCAGCAGTAGGGACAGGGTATCGAGGCAGCCCCAGCATTTT. It encodes CASSRDRVSRQPQHF.

This clonotype was seen a handful of times. The chain employs TRBV10-3 and TRBJ1-2, with D perhaps TRBD1 (5 bases). There are 14 residues in the CDR3. CDR1 is ENHRY, CDR2 SYGVKD, per germline. Trimming took off 2 bases at V and 1 base at J, with 8 bases between the two ends. CDR3 sequence: CAISEGHLNYGYTF. CDR3 sequence (DNA): TGTGCCATCAGTGAGGGACACCTTAACTATGGCTACACCTTC.

This clonotype came up a few times. The V call is TRBV12-3 or TRBV12-4, the J call TRBJ2-3; 7 positions match TRBD2. Germline trimming cut 2 bases from V and 0 bases from J; bases unmatched to any gene: 14. The CDR3 spans 19 residues. In nucleotides, the CDR3 is TGTGCCAGCAGTTTAAGGTGGGGAGCCGGGACTACTAGCACAGATACGCAGTATTTT. It translates to CASSLRWGAGTTSTDTQYF.